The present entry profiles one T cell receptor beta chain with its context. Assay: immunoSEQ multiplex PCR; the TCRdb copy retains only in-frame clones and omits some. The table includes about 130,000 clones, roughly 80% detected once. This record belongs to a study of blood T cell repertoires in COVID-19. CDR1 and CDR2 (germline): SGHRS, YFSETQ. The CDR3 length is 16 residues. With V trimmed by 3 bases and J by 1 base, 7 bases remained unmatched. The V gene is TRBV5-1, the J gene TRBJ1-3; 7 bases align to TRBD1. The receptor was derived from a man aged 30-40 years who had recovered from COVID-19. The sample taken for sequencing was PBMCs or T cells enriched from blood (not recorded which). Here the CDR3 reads CASSWDSVVSGNTIYF. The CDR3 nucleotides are TGCGCCAGCAGCTGGGACAGCGTAGTATCTGGAAACACCATATATTTT. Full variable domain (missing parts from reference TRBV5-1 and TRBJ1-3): KAGVTQTPRYLIKTRGQQVTLSCSPISGHRSVSWYQQTPGQGLQFLFEYFSETQRNKGNFPGRFSGRQFSNSRSEMNVSTLELGDSALYLCASSWDSVVSGNTIYFGEGSWLTVV.